These 19 T cell receptor beta chains came from one sample sequenced in a study of cytomegalovirus exposure and HLA in healthy donors. The PCR made use of 60 Vbeta and 13 Jbeta primers. The table came from immunoSEQ multiplex PCR; TCRdb's copy has only in-frame clones and leaves some out. The sample records about 83,000 clones, approximately 80% being singletons. Specimen: PBMCs. All receptors derive from a woman in her 30s in good health and CMV-seronegative.

The chain employs TRBV5-1 and TRBJ2-3; D might be TRBD2 (5 bases). Germline values: CDR1 SGHRS, CDR2 YFSETQ. The CDR3 is 14 residues long. Trimming took 2 bases from V and 2 from J, leaving 9 bases between them. The CDR3: CASSFERATDTQYF. CDR3 sequence (DNA): TGCGCCAGCAGCTTCGAGAGGGCCACAGATACGCAGTATTTT.

The rearrangement joins TRBV5-1 to TRBJ2-3; maybe TRBD1 (6 bases). Trimming removed 0 bases from V and 4 bases from J, with 12 bases in between. The CDR3 loop spans 15 amino acids. Germline-derived CDR1 and CDR2 are SGHRS and YFSETQ. The CDR3 here is CASSLGSTGSDTQYF. CDR3 DNA: TGCGCCAGCAGCTTGGGGTCCACAGGGTCAGATACGCAGTATTTT.

This rearrangement joins TRBV7-8 to TRBJ2-1; possible D gene TRBD2, 5 bases. Germline values: CDR1 SGHVS, CDR2 FQNEAQ. Trimming took 2 bases from V and 5 from J, leaving 10 bases between them. The CDR3 runs to 14 residues. The CDR3 region has the DNA TGTGCCAGCAGCTTAATAGCGCGGAACAATGAGCAGTTCTTC. Its protein is CASSLIARNNEQFF. Together with reference TRBV7-8 and TRBJ2-1, the CDR3 gives the full variable domain: GAGVSQSPRYKVAKRGQDVALRCDPISGHVSLFWYQQALGQGPEFLTYFQNEAQLDKSGLPSDRFFAERPEGSVSTLKIQRTQQEDSAVYLCASSLIARNNEQFFGPGTRLTVL.

The chain joins TRBV5-1 to TRBJ2-7; TRBD2 is a possible D gene (5 bases). V lost 3 bases and J 2 bases, leaving 9 bases between the germline ends. The CDR3 extends over 13 amino acids. The V gene's germline CDR1 is SGHRS and CDR2 YFSETQ. CDR3 region: CASSSSGAYEQYF. The CDR3, as DNA: TGCGCCAGCAGCTCTTCCGGGGCCTACGAGCAGTACTTC.

This clone was observed once. The chain is built from TRBV30 and TRBJ1-1; D remains unclear. Trimming removed 5 bases from V and 5 bases from J, with 15 bases in between. This CDR3 has 13 amino acids. Germline CDR1 is GTSNPN and CDR2 is SVGIG (reference sequence). The CDR3 sequence: CAWAASGWTEAFF. The CDR3, as DNA: TGTGCCTGGGCTGCCAGCGGGTGGACTGAAGCTTTCTTT.

This CDR3 is CASNLGGVASNQPQHF. The CDR3 DNA sequence: TGTGCCAGTAATCTGGGAGGGGTCGCGAGCAATCAGCCCCAGCATTTT. The chain recombines TRBV19 with TRBJ1-5; a weak D match, TRBD1 (5 bases). Germline V lookup: CDR1 LNHDA, CDR2 SQIVND (reference sequence). The germline V and J ends were trimmed by 7 bases and 1 base, with 17 bases remaining between them. There are 16 residues in the CDR3.

This clone was detected a few times. The chain is built from TRBV5-1 and TRBJ2-7, with D perhaps TRBD1 (6 bases). The CDR3 loop spans 15 amino acids. Germline V gives CDR1 SGHRS, CDR2 YFSETQ. V was clipped by 2 bases and J by 6 bases, with 18 bases between them. CDR3 bases: TGCGCCAGCAGCTTACAGGGTGGGAGCTTTCGCGAGCAGTACTTC. Encoded protein: CASSLQGGSFREQYF.

CDR3 DNA: TGTGCCAGCAGCCAACCGGACAGGGCCTACGAGCAGTACTTC. This codes for CASSQPDRAYEQYF. J is TRBJ2-5 and V is TRBV5-6, with 8 bases that match TRBD1. The last part of the DNA fits TRBJ2-7 better; the J call may be wrong. In germline, CDR1 is SGHDT, CDR2 YYEEEE. This CDR3 spans 14 amino acids.

The rearrangement joins TRBV30 to TRBJ1-1, with D perhaps TRBD1 (5 bases). This CDR3 contains 11 residues. From germline, CDR1 is GTSNPN and CDR2 SVGIG (reference sequence). Trimming removed 5 bases at V and 1 base at J, with 5 bases between. The CDR3 nucleotides are TGTGCCTGGGGACAGAACACTGAAGCTTTCTTT. This gives the protein CAWGQNTEAFF.

The chain couples TRBV7-3 to TRBJ2-4, with D perhaps matching TRBD2 (7 bases). Germline CDR1 SGHTA, CDR2 FQGTGA. This CDR3 has 16 residues. Between the trimmed V and J ends, which lost 5 bases and 0 bases, there was a span of 14 bases. The DNA of the CDR3 is TGTGCCAGCAGCCTCGACGGGGGGCTAGCCAAAAACATTCAGTACTTC. This codes for CASSLDGGLAKNIQYF. The full variable domain, with the rest looked up from reference TRBV7-3 and TRBJ2-4, is GAGVSQTPSNKVTEKGKYVELRCDPISGHTALYWYRQSLGQGPEFLIYFQGTGAADDSGLPNDRFFAVRPEGSVSTLKIQRTERGDSAVYLCASSLDGGLAKNIQYFGAGTRLSVL.

The table lists this clone with a few counts. This chain uses TRBV7-2 with TRBJ1-2, with TRBD1 matching 9 bases. Trimming at V came to 1 base and at J to 7 bases, leaving 7 bases not matched to a gene. Per the germline V gene, CDR1 is SGHTA and CDR2 is FQGNSA. CDR3 length: 15 amino acids. CDR3 sequence reads: CASSLVPTGGGGYTF. The CDR3 bases are TGTGCCAGCAGCTTAGTACCGACAGGGGGGGGTGGCTACACCTTC. The whole variable domain, filled in from reference TRBV7-2 and TRBJ1-2, reads GAGVSQSPSNKVTEKGKDVELRCDPISGHTALYWYRQSLGQGLEFLIYFQGNSAPDKSGLPSDRFSAERTGGSVSTLTIQRTQQEDSAVYLCASSLVPTGGGGYTFGSGTRLTVV.

This CDR3 reads CASSLEQGYEQYF. The CDR3 nucleotides are TGCGCCAGCAGCCTAGAACAGGGTTACGAGCAGTACTTC. This chain links TRBV5-1 with TRBJ2-7; tentatively, D is TRBD1 (6 bases). V gave up 4 bases and J gave up 4 bases, with 12 bases separating them. The CDR3 is made up of 13 amino acids. CDR1 is SGHRS and CDR2 is YFSETQ in the germline V gene. Looking up the rest from reference TRBV5-1 and TRBJ2-7 gives the full variable domain: KAGVTQTPRYLIKTRGQQVTLSCSPISGHRSVSWYQQTPGQGLQFLFEYFSETQRNKGNFPGRFSGRQFSNSRSEMNVSTLELGDSALYLCASSLEQGYEQYFGPGTRLTVT.

J is TRBJ2-7 and V is TRBV15; D unclear. This CDR3 spans 14 amino acids. Looked up from germline, CDR1 is LNHNV and CDR2 is YYDKDF (reference sequence). The V end lost 5 bases, the J end lost 0 bases, and 11 bases lay between the germline ends. As DNA, the CDR3 is TGTGCCACCAGCCCCGGCGGAACCTCCTACGAGCAGTACTTC. Translating gives CATSPGGTSYEQYF.

The chain combines TRBV19 with TRBJ1-1; 7 nucleotides line up with TRBD1. Unmatched junction bases numbered 6, after V lost 6 bases and J lost 5 bases. The CDR3 sequence is 13 residues long. The V gene's germline CDR1 is LNHDA and CDR2 SQIVND (reference sequence). CDR3 region: CASSLTGRTEAFF. The CDR3 DNA reads TGTGCCAGTAGCCTGACAGGGAGAACTGAAGCTTTCTTT.

Here the CDR3 reads CAISRTGASNTEAFF. The CDR3, as DNA: TGTGCCATCTCCCGGACAGGGGCCTCGAACACTGAAGCTTTCTTT. The gene calls are TRBV6-5 and TRBJ1-1; 9 bases line up with TRBD1. Trimming cost V 10 bases and J 1 base; bases outside gene matches: 10. In germline, CDR1 is MNHEY, CDR2 SVGAGI. There are 15 residues in the CDR3.

The V gene is TRBV30, the J gene TRBJ1-2; TRBD1 is a possible D gene (5 bases). The CDR3 sequence is 16 residues long. V lost 3 bases and J 0 bases, leaving 17 bases between the germline ends. The V gene's germline CDR1 is GTSNPN and CDR2 SVGIG (reference sequence). In DNA, the CDR3 is TGTGCCTGGAGGTGGGGGGATTCGTTGACTAACTATGGCTACACCTTC. This gives the protein CAWRWGDSLTNYGYTF.

This sequence joins TRBV10-3 and TRBJ2-1; TRBD2 matches at 10 bases. V gave up 6 bases and J gave up 1 base; unmatched junction bases: 3. Germline V gene lookup returns CDR1 ENHRY and CDR2 SYGVKD. The CDR3 extends over 15 amino acids. The CDR3 is CAIRGSGRSYNEQFF. In DNA form, the CDR3 reads TGTGCCATCAGGGGTAGCGGGAGGTCCTACAATGAGCAGTTCTTC.

The V gene is TRBV4-1, the J gene TRBJ2-5, with D possibly matching TRBD2 (5 bases). V lost 0 bases, J lost 3 bases, and 11 bases lay in between. From germline, CDR1 is MGHRA and CDR2 YSYEKL. The CDR3 has 15 amino acids. The CDR3 sequence: CASSQDPGNEETQYF. CDR3 sequence (DNA): TGCGCCAGCAGCCAAGATCCGGGGAACGAAGAGACCCAGTACTTC.

Comments on this clone: The junction differs from germline at one of its ends, possibly a read error. CDR3 protein: CSSSNPGTSGPSPYEQYF. In nucleotides, the CDR3 is TGTTCCAGCAGCAACCCCGGGACTAGCGGGCCTAGCCCCTACGAGCAGTACTTC. This chain uses TRBV7-9 with TRBJ2-7, with TRBD2 matching over 12 bases. CDR1 and CDR2 from the germline V gene are SEHNR and FQNEAQ (reference sequence). The CDR3 contains 18 residues.